This record looks at one TCR beta chain sequence and its context. An end of the junction does not agree with germline; a read error may underlie this. This sample was included in a study of blood T cell repertoires in COVID-19. The overall study: In each case, the material was cDNA or gDNA derived from T cells, B-cell-depleted T cells, or PBMCs.

The CDR3 runs to 14 residues. In germline, CDR1 is SGHTA, CDR2 FQGNSA. The assay was immunoSEQ multiplex PCR, and TCRdb's table has in-frame clones only and misses some. The sample holds over 350,000 clones, about 86% seen once. V is TRBV7-2 and J is TRBJ2-4; D perhaps matches TRBD2 (6 bases). Sequencing was carried out using PBMCs or T cells enriched from blood (not recorded which). The TCR sequence derives from a woman between 50 and 59 years old who had recovered from COVID-19. The CDR3 coding sequence is TGTGCCAGCAGCTTAGCTGCCGGGGGAGGCCCACGAGTCTTC. Its translation: CASSLAAGGGPRVF.